This T cell receptor (beta chain) came from a study of blood T cell repertoires in COVID-19. Study context: T cells, B-cell-depleted T cells, or PBMCs supplied cDNA or gDNA.

Germline trimming cut 3 bases from V and 5 bases from J; bases unmatched to any gene: 2. The CDR3 totals 13 residues. From germline, CDR1 is SGHAT and CDR2 FQNNGV. Here immunoSEQ multiplex PCR was the method, and the copy in TCRdb shows in-frame clones only, minus some. The sample includes around 260,000 clones, about 89% of them seen just once. The V call is TRBV11-2, the J call TRBJ1-2; 8 bases are a match to TRBD1. Sequences were obtained from peripheral blood. The receptor was derived from a man aged 40-49 years who had recovered from COVID-19. Written as DNA, the CDR3 is TGTGCCAGCAGCTTGACAGGGGAATATGGCTACACCTTC. Its translation is CASSLTGEYGYTF.